These 21 T cell receptor beta chains were all obtained from the same sample, sequenced in a study of blood T cell repertoires in COVID-19. The assay was immunoSEQ multiplex PCR, and TCRdb's table has in-frame clones only and misses some. The sample consists of about 270,000 clones, about 89% of them appearing once. Input material: PBMCs or T cells enriched from blood (not recorded which). Source of these receptors: a woman between 18 and 29 years old who had recovered from COVID-19.

This clone was observed a handful of times. V and J are TRBV7-9 and TRBJ1-3, with 9 nucleotides matching TRBD1. The germline V gene has CDR1 SEHNR and CDR2 FQNEAQ (reference sequence). The CDR3 is 14 amino acids. V was pared by 4 bases and J by 8 bases, with 6 bases of the junction left unmatched. CDR3 loop: CASSSDRGLDTIYF. The CDR3 DNA sequence: TGTGCCAGCAGCTCCGACAGGGGGTTGGACACCATATATTTT.

This chain links TRBV19 with TRBJ1-1; TRBD1 matches at 7 bases. The V gene end was trimmed by 6 bases and the J gene end by 7 bases; junction bases not matched to a gene: 11. The CDR3 runs 14 residues. CDR1 is LNHDA and CDR2 is SQIVND in the germline V gene (reference sequence). The CDR3 spells CASSETGLFGEAFF. In DNA form, the CDR3 reads TGTGCCAGTAGCGAGACAGGGTTATTCGGTGAAGCTTTCTTT.

The genes are TRBV9 and TRBJ1-3; weak D call: TRBD1 (5 bases). The germline V and J ends were trimmed by 4 bases and 0 bases, with 14 bases remaining between them. The CDR3 covers 16 residues. Germline V gene sequence: CDR1 SGDLS, CDR2 YYNGEE. CDR3 nucleotide sequence: TGTGCCAGCAGCCCCTGGGGCTCCAGCTCTGGAAACACCATATATTTT. It yields the protein CASSPWGSSSGNTIYF.

V and J are TRBV5-1 and TRBJ2-3; TRBD1 agrees at 9 bases. Germline loops: CDR1 SGHRS, CDR2 YFSETQ. V shed 7 bases and J 4 bases; nucleotides not matched to a gene: 7. The CDR3 runs 14 residues. Written as DNA, the CDR3 is TGCGCCAGCCTCGCGGGACAGGGATCAGATACGCAGTATTTT. Protein: CASLAGQGSDTQYF.

The V call is TRBV6-2 or TRBV6-3, the J call TRBJ1-2, with D possibly being TRBD1 (6 bases). CDR3 length: 13 residues. Germline V gene sequence: CDR1 MNHEY, CDR2 SVGEGT. V gave up 2 bases and J gave up 8 bases, with 12 bases separating them. CDR3 amino acids: CASSYGQGRGYTF. The CDR3 nucleotides are TGTGCCAGCAGTTACGGTCAGGGGCGAGGCTACACCTTC.

V is TRBV14 and J is TRBJ2-1; D is perhaps TRBD2 (6 bases). The CDR3 has 18 amino acids. V was trimmed by 4 bases and J by 2 bases, leaving 21 bases between them. Germline V gene sequence: CDR1 SGHDN, CDR2 FVKESK. Written as DNA, the CDR3 is TGTGCCAGCAGCCCCTTCTTTTCCCGTAGCGGAGCCTACAATGAGCAGTTCTTC. The encoded protein is CASSPFFSRSGAYNEQFF. The entire variable domain, with the rest obtained from reference TRBV14 and TRBJ2-1, is as follows: EAGVTQFPSHSVIEKGQTVTLRCDPISGHDNLYWYRRVMGKEIKFLLHFVKESKQDESGMPNNRFLAERTGGTYSTLKVQPAELEDSGVYFCASSPFFSRSGAYNEQFFGPGTRLTVL.

The J gene is TRBJ1-3, the V gene TRBV18; tentatively, D is TRBD1 (6 bases). The length of the CDR3 is 18 residues. CDR1 KGHSH and CDR2 LQKENI come from the germline V gene. Trimming pared 3 bases from V and 2 bases from J, leaving 20 bases between. CDR3 sequence (DNA): TGTGCCAGCTCACCCGGACCTAATAACAGGGTTACTGGAAACACCATATATTTT. Protein sequence: CASSPGPNNRVTGNTIYF. Combining the CDR3 with reference TRBV18 and TRBJ1-3 gives the whole variable domain NAGVMQNPRHLVRRRGQEARLRCSPMKGHSHVYWYRQLPEEGLKFMVYLQKENIIDESGMPKERFSAEFPKEGPSILRIQQVVRGDSAAYFCASSPGPNNRVTGNTIYFGEGSWLTVV.

V and J are TRBV27 and TRBJ2-5, with TRBD1 as a possible D gene (7 bases). V was pared by 2 bases and J by 1 base, with 11 bases between. Germline V gene data show CDR1 as MNHEY and CDR2 as SMNVEV (reference sequence). This CDR3 region has 15 residues. The CDR3 protein is CASSLGGGFQETQYF. The CDR3 bases are TGTGCCAGCAGTTTAGGAGGGGGCTTCCAAGAGACCCAGTACTTC.

V is TRBV3-1 (or the pseudogene TRBV3-2) and J is TRBJ2-3, with 9 nucleotides matching TRBD2. J gave up 4 bases and V 4 bases, and 6 bases lay outside the gene matches. Germline V lookup: CDR1 LGHDT, CDR2 YNNKEL (reference sequence). The length of the CDR3 is 15 residues. Here the CDR3 DNA reads TGTGCCAGCAGCCCTATAGCGGGAGCAGCAGATACGCAGTATTTT. Translation gives CASSPIAGAADTQYF.

The gene calls are TRBV30 and TRBJ2-7; D not certain. V was cut by 2 bases and J by 4 bases, with 6 bases left in between. Per germline, CDR1 GTSNPN and CDR2 SVGIG (reference sequence). The CDR3 has 11 residues. This CDR3 reads CAWSPEYEQYF. CDR3 bases: TGTGCCTGGAGTCCAGAATACGAGCAGTACTTC.

This clone was seen more than once but under ten times. V and J are TRBV27 and TRBJ1-1; unclear D gene. Germline lookup yields CDR1 MNHEY and CDR2 SMNVEV (reference sequence). This CDR3 is built from 14 residues. The germline V and J ends were trimmed by 11 bases and 0 bases, with 16 bases remaining between them. The CDR3 bases are TGTGCCTGCCGGCGGGGAGAATTGAACACTGAAGCTTTCTTT. Amino acid sequence: CACRRGELNTEAFF.

The J gene is TRBJ1-2, the V gene TRBV27; D unresolved. This CDR3 has 13 amino acids. Trimming shortened V by 5 bases and J by 4 bases, and 11 bases separated the two germline ends. The germline V gene encodes CDR1 MNHEY and CDR2 SMNVEV (reference sequence). For the CDR3, the DNA is TGTGCCAGCAGTGAGCGGCCGATCTATGGCTACACCTTC. Protein: CASSERPIYGYTF.

V usage is TRBV11-2 and J usage is TRBJ2-5, with 14 bases lining up with TRBD2. There are 17 residues in the CDR3. Germline CDR1 and CDR2: SGHAT and FQNNGV. V shed 1 base and J 2 bases; nucleotides not matched to a gene: 3. The CDR3 loop is CASSLGGLAGGQETQYF. The CDR3 DNA is TGTGCCAGCAGCTTAGGTGGACTAGCGGGGGGACAAGAGACCCAGTACTTC. Together with reference TRBV11-2 and TRBJ2-5, the CDR3 gives the full variable domain: EAGVAQSPRYKIIEKRQSVAFWCNPISGHATLYWYQQILGQGPKLLIQFQNNGVVDDSQLPKDRFSAERLKGVDSTLKIQPAKLEDSAVYLCASSLGGLAGGQETQYFGPGTRLLVL.

This clone came up once. The chain employs TRBV6-5 and TRBJ1-2; D uncertain. Germline CDR1 reads MNHEY; CDR2 reads SVGAGI. Trimming stripped 1 base from V and 8 bases from J, with 14 bases between. CDR3 size: 14 residues. CDR3 sequence reads: CASSYLSGPRGYTF. CDR3 in DNA: TGTGCCAGCAGTTACTTAAGCGGACCGCGGGGCTACACCTTC.

V usage is TRBV7-9 and J usage is TRBJ2-2; the D gene is possibly TRBD2 (6 bases). Deletions cut 0 bases from V and 4 bases from J, with 9 bases between. The germline V gene encodes CDR1 SEHNR and CDR2 FQNEAQ (reference sequence). CDR3 length: 15 amino acids. CDR3: CASSLAAGSTGELFF. Written as DNA, the CDR3 is TGTGCCAGCAGCTTAGCCGCGGGGAGCACCGGGGAGCTGTTTTTT.

V is TRBV28 and J is TRBJ2-7; no firm D call. Germline CDR1 and CDR2: MDHEN and SYDVKM. V gave up 6 bases and J gave up 5 bases, with 11 bases separating them. The CDR3 loop spans 12 amino acids. CDR3 sequence: CASSRTKNEQYF. The CDR3 bases are TGTGCCAGCAGCCGTACAAAGAACGAGCAGTACTTC.

This rearrangement joins TRBV9 to TRBJ1-6; a possible D gene is TRBD1 (5 bases). V was cut by 2 bases and J by 0 bases, with 18 bases left in between. This CDR3 comprises 19 residues. Germline-derived CDR1 and CDR2 are SGDLS and YYNGEE. The chain's CDR3 is CASSVTLGGAGSYNSPLHF. Here the CDR3 DNA reads TGTGCCAGCAGCGTCACACTGGGTGGGGCAGGCTCCTATAATTCACCCCTCCACTTT.

A note on this clone: At the DNA level, this CDR3 is encoded by other sequences in the same sample as well. The chain links TRBV6-1 to TRBJ1-6; possible D gene TRBD1, 5 bases. Trimming took off 2 bases at V and 6 bases at J, with 11 bases between the two ends. The CDR3 covers 15 residues. CDR1 and CDR2 (germline): MNHNS, SASEGT. CDR3 DNA sequence: TGTGCCAGCAGTGAAACCCAGGGCAGTAATTCACCCCTCCACTTT. This translates into CASSETQGSNSPLHF.

The gene calls are TRBV27 and TRBJ1-5, with 9 bases fitting TRBD1. Germline V gene lookup returns CDR1 MNHEY and CDR2 SMNVEV (reference sequence). The CDR3 is made up of 19 amino acids. V dropped 5 bases and J dropped 7; count of bases not matched to a gene: 21. The CDR3 loop reads CASSARPSHRGRGGQPQHF. The CDR3 DNA reads as TGTGCCAGCAGTGCCAGACCGTCACACAGGGGGCGAGGGGGACAGCCCCAGCATTTT.

This clone was counted a few times. The CDR3 loop reads CASSLVKMRLWETQYF. In DNA form, the CDR3 reads TGTGCCAGCAGCTTAGTTAAGATGAGATTATGGGAGACCCAGTACTTC. The rearrangement joins TRBV7-8 to TRBJ2-5; no definite D call. The CDR3 is 16 residues long. Germline lookup yields CDR1 SGHVS and CDR2 FQNEAQ. V lost 1 base, J lost 5 bases, and 17 bases lay in between.

This chain uses TRBV28 with TRBJ2-3; no firm D call. Trimming removed 6 bases from V and 0 bases from J, with 10 bases in between. This CDR3 comprises 14 residues. Per germline, CDR1 MDHEN and CDR2 SYDVKM. CDR3 loop: CASRRGDSTDTQYF. The CDR3 nucleotides read TGTGCCAGCAGGAGAGGAGATAGCACAGATACGCAGTATTTT.